What follows are 14 T cell receptor beta chains derived from one specimen sequenced in a study of beta chain features in type 1 diabetes. As every portion of the isolated RNA was reverse transcribed, the sequencing read expressed TCRB transcripts. TCRdb's table, derived via immunoSEQ multiplex PCR, lists solely in-frame clones and lacks some. The table lists roughly 450,000 clones, about 15% of them singletons. The sequenced sample was naive CD4+ T cells from blood. Receptors originate from a man under 40 in good health.

This chain joins TRBV7-3 and TRBJ2-1; 10 bases line up with TRBD2. The CDR3 consists of 15 residues. V gave up 2 bases and J gave up 5 bases; unmatched junction bases: 3. Germline V gene sequence: CDR1 SGHTA, CDR2 FQGTGA. CDR3 sequence (DNA): TGTGCCAGCAGCTTAGGGGGACTAGCGAACAATGAGCAGTTCTTC. This sequence encodes CASSLGGLANNEQFF.

The chain couples TRBV18 to TRBJ1-5, with unresolved D. The CDR3 totals 14 residues. V was clipped by 4 bases and J by 4 bases, with 11 bases between them. Germline V lookup: CDR1 KGHSH, CDR2 LQKENI. CDR3 sequence: CASSQGVGNQPQHF. The CDR3 DNA sequence: TGTGCCAGCTCACAGGGAGTTGGAAATCAGCCCCAGCATTTT.

The chain is built from TRBV9 and TRBJ2-1, with a weak D call TRBD2 (6 bases). The CDR3 has 15 residues. V shed 4 bases and J shed 0 bases, with 11 bases lying between them. Germline-derived CDR1 and CDR2 are SGDLS and YYNGEE. The CDR3 is CASSLSGSSYNEQFF. CDR3 nucleotide sequence: TGTGCCAGCAGCCTTAGCGGTAGCTCCTACAATGAGCAGTTCTTC.

In its sample, this clone was seen a few times. The chain is built from TRBV9 and TRBJ1-3; D is unclear. Germline lookup yields CDR1 SGDLS and CDR2 YYNGEE. The CDR3 runs 13 residues. V was shortened by 0 bases and J by 3 bases, with 4 bases between the two germline ends. The CDR3 nucleotides read TGTGCCAGCAGCGTAGATCGTGGAAACACCATATATTTT. Translating gives CASSVDRGNTIYF.

The CDR3 is CASSPSQGFYGYTF. CDR3 nucleotide sequence: TGTGCCAGCAGCCCGTCTCAGGGATTCTATGGCTACACCTTC. The chain couples TRBV9 to TRBJ1-2; weak D call: TRBD1 (5 bases). V was pared by 4 bases and J by 4 bases, with 14 bases between. This CDR3 has 14 amino acids. CDR1 SGDLS and CDR2 YYNGEE come from the germline V gene.

This clone was seen more than once but under ten times. J is TRBJ2-5 and V is TRBV7-2; D remains unclear. Germline values: CDR1 SGHTA, CDR2 FQGNSA. The CDR3 contains 14 residues. V gave up 5 bases and J gave up 0 bases, with 10 bases separating them. The CDR3 DNA reads TGTGCCAGCAGCGCATGGCAGCACCAAGAGACCCAGTACTTC. It codes for CASSAWQHQETQYF.

This clone came up a few times. CDR3 residues: CASSRTSKHEQFF. Here the CDR3 DNA reads TGTGCCAGCAGCCGGACTAGCAAGCATGAGCAGTTCTTC. The V call is TRBV7-9, the J call TRBJ2-1; 8 positions agree with TRBD2. Unmatched junction bases numbered 5, after V lost 5 bases and J lost 8 bases. This CDR3 is 13 amino acids long. Germline CDR1 is SEHNR and CDR2 is FQNEAQ (reference sequence). Full variable domain (remainder filled in from reference TRBV7-9 and TRBJ2-1): DTGVSQNPRHKITKRGQNVTFRCDPISEHNRLYWYRQTLGQGPEFLTYFQNEAQLEKSRLLSDRFSAERPKGSFSTLEIQRTEQGDSAMYLCASSRTSKHEQFFGPGTRLTVL.

V and J are TRBV7-9 and TRBJ2-3, with TRBD2 identical over 7 bases. This CDR3 spans 15 amino acids. Germline V gives CDR1 SEHNR, CDR2 FQNEAQ (reference sequence). V dropped 5 bases and J dropped 4; count of bases not matched to a gene: 9. The CDR3 nucleotides are TGTGCCAGCAGCCGGGCGGGGGTTATCGCAGATACGCAGTATTTT. It translates to CASSRAGVIADTQYF.

The chain uses TRBV9 and TRBJ2-1; 10 positions agree with TRBD1. Germline V gene sequence: CDR1 SGDLS, CDR2 YYNGEE. The junction had 1 base not matched to a gene; V was cut back by 3 bases and J by 1 base. The CDR3 length is 15 residues. Here the CDR3 DNA reads TGTGCCAGCAGCGAGGGACAGGGGTCCTACAATGAGCAGTTCTTC. Translation: CASSEGQGSYNEQFF.

The V call is TRBV25-1, the J call TRBJ1-6; D not resolved. The CDR3 runs to 14 residues. Trimming shortened V by 1 base and J by 4 bases, and 5 bases separated the two germline ends. Germline CDR1 MGHDK, CDR2 SYGVNS. The CDR3 region is CASSESGYNSPLHF. The DNA of the CDR3 is TGTGCCAGCAGTGAATCGGGGTATAATTCACCCCTCCACTTT.

The rearrangement joins TRBV9 to TRBJ2-3; 7 bases align to TRBD2. CDR1 and CDR2 (germline): SGDLS, YYNGEE. With V trimmed by 4 bases and J by 1 base, 12 bases remained unmatched. CDR3 length: 17 residues. The CDR3 nucleotides read TGTGCCAGCAGCCTCTCGTCTGGGGCGGGAGGCACAGATACGCAGTATTTT. It codes for CASSLSSGAGGTDTQYF.

The CDR3 spells CASSNSGGPYNEQFF. The CDR3 coding sequence is TGTGCCAGCAGTAATAGCGGGGGGCCTTACAATGAGCAGTTCTTC. The rearrangement links TRBV28 to TRBJ2-1; 10 nucleotides match TRBD2. The CDR3 contains 15 residues. The germline CDR1 and CDR2 sequences are MDHEN and SYDVKM. Trimming removed 5 bases from V and 4 bases from J; junction bases left unmatched: 5.

The chain couples TRBV29-1 to TRBJ2-3; the D gene is possibly TRBD2 (6 bases). V was shortened by 7 bases and J by 9 bases, with 26 bases between the two germline ends. The CDR3 extends over 15 amino acids. CDR1 SQVTM and CDR2 ANQGSEA come from the germline V gene. The DNA of the CDR3 is TGCAGCGGGTCGACTGGGACTCCTAGTTCTGGAACGCAGTATTTT. Protein sequence: CSGSTGTPSSGTQYF.

This clone was found a few times. The chain recombines TRBV13 with TRBJ2-1; 10 nucleotides agree with TRBD2. V dropped 4 bases and J dropped 6; count of bases not matched to a gene: 9. Germline assignment: CDR1 PRHDT and CDR2 FYEKMQ (reference sequence). The CDR3 loop spans 16 amino acids. The CDR3 is CASSYSSGSFSNEQFF. The CDR3 nucleotides are TGTGCCAGCAGCTATTCTAGCGGGAGTTTCTCCAATGAGCAGTTCTTC.